This entry concerns a single TCR beta chain. Its antigen is not identified. One entry per CDR3 protein, called by TCRdb with MiXCR from the 5' RACE reads. The sample has some 590,000 distinct CDR3 sequences; over 8.5% are singletons. This sample was taken from a study of identical twins. Study-level points and caveats: For monozygotic twins, models underestimated out-of-frame TCR alpha sharing.

Germline V CDR1 and CDR2: MNHNS, SASEGT. Trimming took 3 bases from V and 6 from J, leaving 14 bases between them. This CDR3 spans 14 amino acids. Among all donors, each was a healthy Caucasian. The sample was also reused in another study, on yellow fever vaccine responses in identical twins. This second study notes: Twins reportedly appeared to share part of their vaccine T cell response while keeping part individual.

The receptor comes from a woman younger than 30 in good health. The source material was PBMCs. V usage is TRBV6-1 and J usage is TRBJ1-2, with D possibly being TRBD1 (5 bases). The CDR3 nucleotides are TGTGCCAGCAGTGATCAGGGATTTAGCGATGGCTACACCTTC. As protein: CASSDQGFSDGYTF.